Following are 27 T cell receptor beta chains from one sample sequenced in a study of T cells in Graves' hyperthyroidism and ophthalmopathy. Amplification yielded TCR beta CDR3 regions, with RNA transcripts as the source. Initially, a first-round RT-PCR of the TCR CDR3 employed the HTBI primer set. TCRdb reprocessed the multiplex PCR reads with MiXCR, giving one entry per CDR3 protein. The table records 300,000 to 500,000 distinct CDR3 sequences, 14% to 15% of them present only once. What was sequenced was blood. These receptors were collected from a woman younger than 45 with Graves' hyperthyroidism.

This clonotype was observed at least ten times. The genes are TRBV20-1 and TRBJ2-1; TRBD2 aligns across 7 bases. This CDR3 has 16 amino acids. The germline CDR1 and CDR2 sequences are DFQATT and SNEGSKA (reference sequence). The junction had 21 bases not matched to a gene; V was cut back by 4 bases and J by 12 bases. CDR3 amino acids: CSANPTTSPAIMLQFF. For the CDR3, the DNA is TGCAGTGCTAACCCTACGACTAGCCCAGCGATCATGTTGCAGTTCTTC.

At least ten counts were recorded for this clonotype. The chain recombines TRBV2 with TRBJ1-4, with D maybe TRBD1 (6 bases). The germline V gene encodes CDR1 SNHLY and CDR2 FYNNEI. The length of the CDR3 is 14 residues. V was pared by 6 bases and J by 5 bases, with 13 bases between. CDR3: CASRPPRGNEKLFF. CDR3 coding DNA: TGTGCCAGCAGACCTCCCAGGGGCAATGAAAAACTGTTTTTT.

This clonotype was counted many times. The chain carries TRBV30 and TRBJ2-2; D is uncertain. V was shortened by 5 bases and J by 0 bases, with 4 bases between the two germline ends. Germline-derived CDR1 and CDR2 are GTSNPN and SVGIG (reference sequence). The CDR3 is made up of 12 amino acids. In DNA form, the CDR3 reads TGTGCCTGGGGCACGAACACCGGGGAGCTGTTTTTT. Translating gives CAWGTNTGELFF.

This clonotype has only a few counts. This chain's CDR3 is CASSEAGGRAGELFF. CDR3 DNA: TGTGCCAGCAGTGAAGCCGGGGGGAGAGCCGGGGAGCTGTTTTTT. J is TRBJ2-2 and V is TRBV6-1, with 7 positions matching TRBD2. This CDR3 spans 15 amino acids. The V segment lost 0 bases and the J segment 6 bases; nucleotides outside the gene matches: 4. Germline CDR1 is MNHNS and CDR2 is SASEGT.

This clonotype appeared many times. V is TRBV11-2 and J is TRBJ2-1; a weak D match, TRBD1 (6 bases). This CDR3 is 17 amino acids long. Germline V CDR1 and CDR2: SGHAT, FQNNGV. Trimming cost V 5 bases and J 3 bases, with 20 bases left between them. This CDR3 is CASSPGWGLHNYNEQFF. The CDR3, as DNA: TGTGCCAGCAGCCCTGGCTGGGGGCTCCATAACTACAATGAGCAGTTCTTC. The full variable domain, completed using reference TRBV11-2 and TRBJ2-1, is EAGVAQSPRYKIIEKRQSVAFWCNPISGHATLYWYQQILGQGPKLLIQFQNNGVVDDSQLPKDRFSAERLKGVDSTLKIQPAKLEDSAVYLCASSPGWGLHNYNEQFFGPGTRLTVL.

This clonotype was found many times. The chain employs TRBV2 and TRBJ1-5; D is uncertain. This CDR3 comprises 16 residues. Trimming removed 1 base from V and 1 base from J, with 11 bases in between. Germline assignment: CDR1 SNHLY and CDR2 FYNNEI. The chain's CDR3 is CASSEDLGWSNQPQHF. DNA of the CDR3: TGTGCCAGCAGTGAAGACCTGGGTTGGAGCAATCAGCCCCAGCATTTT.

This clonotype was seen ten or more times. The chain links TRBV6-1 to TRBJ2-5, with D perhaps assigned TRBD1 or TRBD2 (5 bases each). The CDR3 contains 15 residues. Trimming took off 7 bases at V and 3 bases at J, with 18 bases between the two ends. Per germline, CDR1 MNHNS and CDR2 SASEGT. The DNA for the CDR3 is TGTGCCAGCAAGGGGACGGCGGATCGCAAAGAGACCCAGTACTTC. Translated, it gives CASKGTADRKETQYF.

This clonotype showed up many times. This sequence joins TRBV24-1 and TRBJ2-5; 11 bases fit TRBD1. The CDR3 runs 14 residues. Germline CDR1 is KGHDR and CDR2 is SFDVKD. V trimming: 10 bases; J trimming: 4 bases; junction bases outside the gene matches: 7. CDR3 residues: CATAIGTGGETQYF. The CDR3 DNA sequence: TGTGCCACAGCGATCGGGACAGGGGGAGAGACCCAGTACTTC.

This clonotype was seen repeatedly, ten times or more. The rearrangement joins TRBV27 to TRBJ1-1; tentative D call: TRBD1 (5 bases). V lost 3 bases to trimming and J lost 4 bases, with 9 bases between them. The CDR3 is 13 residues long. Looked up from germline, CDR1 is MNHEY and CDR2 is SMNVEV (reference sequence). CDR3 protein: CASSFPGSTEAFF. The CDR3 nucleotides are TGTGCCAGCAGTTTCCCAGGGAGCACTGAAGCTTTCTTT.

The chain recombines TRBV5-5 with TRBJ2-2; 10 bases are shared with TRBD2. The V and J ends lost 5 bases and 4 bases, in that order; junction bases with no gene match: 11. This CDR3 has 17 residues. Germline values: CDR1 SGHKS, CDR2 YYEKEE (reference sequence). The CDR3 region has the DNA TGTGCCAGCAGAGACAAACTAGCGGGATCTCTCACCGGGGAGCTGTTTTTT. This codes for CASRDKLAGSLTGELFF.

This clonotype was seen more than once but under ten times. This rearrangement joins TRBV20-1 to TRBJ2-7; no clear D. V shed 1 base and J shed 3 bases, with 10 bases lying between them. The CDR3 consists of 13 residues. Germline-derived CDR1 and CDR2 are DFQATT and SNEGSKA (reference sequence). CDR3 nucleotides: TGCAGTGCTAGAGCGGGTAGCTTCTACGAGCAGTACTTC. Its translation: CSARAGSFYEQYF.

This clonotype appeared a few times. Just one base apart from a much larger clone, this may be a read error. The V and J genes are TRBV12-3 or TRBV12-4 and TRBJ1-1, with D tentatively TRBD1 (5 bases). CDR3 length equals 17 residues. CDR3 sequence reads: CASSFDPGTNMNTETFF. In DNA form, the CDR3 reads TGTGCCAGCAGTTTCGATCCGGGGACCAATATGAACACTGAAACTTTCTTT.

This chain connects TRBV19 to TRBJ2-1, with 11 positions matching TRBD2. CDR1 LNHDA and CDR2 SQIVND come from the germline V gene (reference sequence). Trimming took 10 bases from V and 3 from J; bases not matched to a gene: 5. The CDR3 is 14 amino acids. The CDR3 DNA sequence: TGTGCCACCCGGACTAGCGGGTTCTACAATGAGCAGTTCTTC. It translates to CATRTSGFYNEQFF.

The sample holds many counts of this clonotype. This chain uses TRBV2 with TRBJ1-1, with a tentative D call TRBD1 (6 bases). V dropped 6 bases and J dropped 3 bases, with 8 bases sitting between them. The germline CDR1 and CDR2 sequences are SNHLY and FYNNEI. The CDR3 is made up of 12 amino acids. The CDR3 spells CASRTGYTEAFF. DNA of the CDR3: TGTGCCAGCAGGACAGGCTACACTGAAGCTTTCTTT.

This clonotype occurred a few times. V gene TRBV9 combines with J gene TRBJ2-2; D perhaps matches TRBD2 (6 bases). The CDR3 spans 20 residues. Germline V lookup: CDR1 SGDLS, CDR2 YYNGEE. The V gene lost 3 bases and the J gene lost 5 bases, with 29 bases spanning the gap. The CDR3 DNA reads TGTGCCAGCAGCGCCCGAGATGTTGGGACTGTGATGTCGGGTACCGGGGAGCTGTTTTTT. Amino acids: CASSARDVGTVMSGTGELFF. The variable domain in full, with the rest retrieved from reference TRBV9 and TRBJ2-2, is DSGVTQTPKHLITATGQRVTLRCSPRSGDLSVYWYQQSLDQGLQFLIQYYNGEERAKGNILERFSAQQFPDLHSELNLSSLELGDSALYFCASSARDVGTVMSGTGELFFGEGSRLTVL.

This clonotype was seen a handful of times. The CDR3 DNA reads TGTGCCACCAGAACCGACAGGGTTGGAAACACCATATATTTT. Translation: CATRTDRVGNTIYF. The chain carries TRBV15 and TRBJ1-3; TRBD1 aligns across 7 bases. The length of the CDR3 is 14 residues. V lost 6 bases to trimming and J lost 3 bases; unmatched junction nucleotides: 5. Germline loops: CDR1 LNHNV, CDR2 YYDKDF (reference sequence).

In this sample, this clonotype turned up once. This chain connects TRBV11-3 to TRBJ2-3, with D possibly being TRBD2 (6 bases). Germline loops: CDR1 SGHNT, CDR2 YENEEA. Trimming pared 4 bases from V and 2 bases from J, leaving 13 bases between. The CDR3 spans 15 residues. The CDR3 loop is CASSYARDSTDTQYF. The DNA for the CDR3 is TGTGCCAGCAGCTACGCTCGGGACTCCACAGATACGCAGTATTTT.

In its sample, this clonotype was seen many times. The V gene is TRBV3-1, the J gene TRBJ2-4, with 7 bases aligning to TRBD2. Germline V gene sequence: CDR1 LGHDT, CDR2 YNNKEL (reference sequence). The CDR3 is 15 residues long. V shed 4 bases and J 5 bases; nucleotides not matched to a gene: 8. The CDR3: CASSLAGVGENIQYF. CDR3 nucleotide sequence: TGTGCCAGCAGCCTGGCGGGAGTTGGTGAAAACATTCAGTACTTC.

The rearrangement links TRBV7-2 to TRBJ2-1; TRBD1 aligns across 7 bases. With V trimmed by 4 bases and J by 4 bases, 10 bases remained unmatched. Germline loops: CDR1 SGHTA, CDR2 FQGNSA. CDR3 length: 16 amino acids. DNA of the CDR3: TGTGCCAGCAGCTCTTCAGGGGGTTTGCGGTACAATGAGCAGTTCTTC. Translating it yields CASSSSGGLRYNEQFF.

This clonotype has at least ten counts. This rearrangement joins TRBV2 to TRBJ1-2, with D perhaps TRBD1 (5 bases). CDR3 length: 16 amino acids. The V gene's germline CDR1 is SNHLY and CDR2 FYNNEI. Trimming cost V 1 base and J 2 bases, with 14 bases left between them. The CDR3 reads CASSEVAGGSNYGYTF. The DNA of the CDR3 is TGTGCCAGCAGTGAAGTCGCCGGGGGATCCAACTATGGCTACACCTTC.

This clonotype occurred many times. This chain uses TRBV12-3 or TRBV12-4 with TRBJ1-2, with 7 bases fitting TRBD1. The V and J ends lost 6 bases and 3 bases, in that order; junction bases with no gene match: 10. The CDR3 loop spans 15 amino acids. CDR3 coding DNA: TGTGCCAGCAGCCGAACAGGGGCCGCACACTATGGCTACACCTTC. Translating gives CASSRTGAAHYGYTF.

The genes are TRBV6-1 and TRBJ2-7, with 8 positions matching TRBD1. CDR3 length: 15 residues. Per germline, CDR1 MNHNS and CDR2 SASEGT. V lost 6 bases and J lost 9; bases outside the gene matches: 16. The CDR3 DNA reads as TGTGCCAGCAGCCGTGACAGGGGACCCGAGGGGGTGCAGTACTTC. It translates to CASSRDRGPEGVQYF.

This chain's CDR3 is CASRGLAGGVDEQFF. CDR3 sequence (DNA): TGTGCCAGCAGGGGACTAGCGGGAGGTGTTGATGAGCAGTTCTTC. J is TRBJ2-1 and V is TRBV12-3 or TRBV12-4; 15 bases fit TRBD2. The CDR3 runs to 15 residues. The junction had 5 bases not matched to a gene; V was cut back by 6 bases and J by 8 bases.

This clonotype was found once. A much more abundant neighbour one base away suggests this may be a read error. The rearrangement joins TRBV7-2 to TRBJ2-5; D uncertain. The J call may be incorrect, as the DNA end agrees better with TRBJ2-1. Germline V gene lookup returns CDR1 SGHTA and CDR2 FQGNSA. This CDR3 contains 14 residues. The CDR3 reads CASSSGLWKETQFF. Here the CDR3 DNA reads TGTGCCAGCAGCTCCGGGTTATGGAAAGAGACCCAGTTCTTC.

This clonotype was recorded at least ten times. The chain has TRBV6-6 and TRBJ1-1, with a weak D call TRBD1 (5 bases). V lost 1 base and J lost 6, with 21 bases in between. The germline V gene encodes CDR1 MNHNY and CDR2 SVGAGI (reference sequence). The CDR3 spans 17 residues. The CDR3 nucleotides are TGTGCCAGCAGTTACTTCGGGACTGCTTTAAAGGAATCTGAAGCTTTCTTT. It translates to CASSYFGTALKESEAFF.

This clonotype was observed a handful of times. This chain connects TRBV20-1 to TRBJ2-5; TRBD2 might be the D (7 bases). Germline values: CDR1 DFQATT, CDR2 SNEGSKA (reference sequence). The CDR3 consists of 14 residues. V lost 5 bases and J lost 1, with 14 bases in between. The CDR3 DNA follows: TGCAGTGCTGGGGGGGGCCGGGGCCAAGAGACCCAGTACTTC. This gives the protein CSAGGGRGQETQYF.

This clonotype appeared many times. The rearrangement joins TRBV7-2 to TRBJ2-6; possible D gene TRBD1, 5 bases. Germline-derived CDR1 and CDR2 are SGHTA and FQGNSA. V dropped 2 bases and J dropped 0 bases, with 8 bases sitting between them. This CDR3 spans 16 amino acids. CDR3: CASSLNRNSGANVLTF. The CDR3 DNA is TGTGCCAGCAGCTTAAACAGGAACTCTGGGGCCAACGTCCTGACTTTC.